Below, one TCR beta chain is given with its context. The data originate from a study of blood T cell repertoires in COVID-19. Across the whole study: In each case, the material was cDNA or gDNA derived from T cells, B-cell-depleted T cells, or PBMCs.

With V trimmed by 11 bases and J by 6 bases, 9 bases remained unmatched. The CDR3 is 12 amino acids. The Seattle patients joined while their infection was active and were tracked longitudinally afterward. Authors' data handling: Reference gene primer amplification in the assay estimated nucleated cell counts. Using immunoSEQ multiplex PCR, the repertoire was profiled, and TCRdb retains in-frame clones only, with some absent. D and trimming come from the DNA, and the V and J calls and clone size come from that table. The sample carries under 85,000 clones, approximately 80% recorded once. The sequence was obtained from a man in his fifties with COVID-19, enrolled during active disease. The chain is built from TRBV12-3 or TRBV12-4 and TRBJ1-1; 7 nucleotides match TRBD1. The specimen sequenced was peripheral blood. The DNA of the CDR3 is TGTGCCGACACAGGGGATGAGGCTGAAGCTTTCTTT. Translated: CADTGDEAEAFF.